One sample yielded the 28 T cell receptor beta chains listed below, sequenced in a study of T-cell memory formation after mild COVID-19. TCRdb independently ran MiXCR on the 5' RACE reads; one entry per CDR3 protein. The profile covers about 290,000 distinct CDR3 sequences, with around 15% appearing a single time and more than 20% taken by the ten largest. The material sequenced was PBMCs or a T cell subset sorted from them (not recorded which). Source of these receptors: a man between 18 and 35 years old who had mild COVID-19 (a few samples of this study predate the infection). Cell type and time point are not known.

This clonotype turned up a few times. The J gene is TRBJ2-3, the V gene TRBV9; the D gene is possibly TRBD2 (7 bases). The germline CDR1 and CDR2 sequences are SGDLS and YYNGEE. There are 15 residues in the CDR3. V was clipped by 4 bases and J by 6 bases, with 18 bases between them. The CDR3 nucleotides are TGTGCCAGCAGCCGGGGGGCTCAACCAGTGGATACGCAGTATTTT. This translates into CASSRGAQPVDTQYF.

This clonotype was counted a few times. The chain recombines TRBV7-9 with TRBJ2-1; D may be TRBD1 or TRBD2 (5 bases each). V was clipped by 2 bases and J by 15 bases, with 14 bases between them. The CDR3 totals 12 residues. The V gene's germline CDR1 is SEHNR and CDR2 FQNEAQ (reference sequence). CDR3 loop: CASSLSSRDRFF. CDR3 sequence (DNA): TGTGCCAGCAGCTTAAGCTCAAGGGACCGGTTCTTC.

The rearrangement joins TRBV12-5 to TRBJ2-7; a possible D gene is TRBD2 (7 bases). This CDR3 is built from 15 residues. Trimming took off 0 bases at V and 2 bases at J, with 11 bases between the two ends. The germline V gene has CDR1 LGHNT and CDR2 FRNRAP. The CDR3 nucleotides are TGTGCTAGTGGTTTGGTAGGGGGGGCCCCCTACGAGCAGTACTTC. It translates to CASGLVGGAPYEQYF.

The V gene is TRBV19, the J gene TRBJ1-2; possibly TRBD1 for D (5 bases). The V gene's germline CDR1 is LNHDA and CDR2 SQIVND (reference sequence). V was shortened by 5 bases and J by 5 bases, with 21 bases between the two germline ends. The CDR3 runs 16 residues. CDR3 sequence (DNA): TGTGCCAGTAGTGGGCGGGGGACGCAAATCATATATGGCTACACCTTC. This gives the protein CASSGRGTQIIYGYTF.

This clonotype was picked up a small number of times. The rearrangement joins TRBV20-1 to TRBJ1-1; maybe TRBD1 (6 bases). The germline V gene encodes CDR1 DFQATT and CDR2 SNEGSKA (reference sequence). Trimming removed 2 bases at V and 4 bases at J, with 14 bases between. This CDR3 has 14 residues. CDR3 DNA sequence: TGCAGTGCTAGAACAGGGTGGGGGACCACTGAAGCTTTCTTT. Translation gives CSARTGWGTTEAFF.

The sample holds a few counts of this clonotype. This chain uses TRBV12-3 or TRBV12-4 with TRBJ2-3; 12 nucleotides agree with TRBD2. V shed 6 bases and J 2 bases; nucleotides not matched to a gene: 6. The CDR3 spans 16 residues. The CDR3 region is CASSPGTSGSTDTQYF. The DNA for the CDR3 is TGTGCCAGCAGCCCCGGGACTAGCGGGTCCACAGATACGCAGTATTTT.

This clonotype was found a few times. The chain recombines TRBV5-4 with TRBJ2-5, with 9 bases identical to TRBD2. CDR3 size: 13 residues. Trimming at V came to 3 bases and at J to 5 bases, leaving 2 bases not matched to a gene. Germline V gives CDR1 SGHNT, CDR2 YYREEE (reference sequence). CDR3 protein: CASSSGTSETQYF. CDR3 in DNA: TGTGCCAGCAGCTCTGGGACTAGCGAGACCCAGTACTTC.

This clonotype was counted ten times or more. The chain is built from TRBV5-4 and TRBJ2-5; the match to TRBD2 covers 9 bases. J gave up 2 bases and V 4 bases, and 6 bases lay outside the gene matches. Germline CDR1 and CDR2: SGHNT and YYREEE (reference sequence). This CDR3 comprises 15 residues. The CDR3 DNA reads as TGTGCCAGCAGCGTTGTCCTAGCGGGACAAGAGACCCAGTACTTC. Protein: CASSVVLAGQETQYF.

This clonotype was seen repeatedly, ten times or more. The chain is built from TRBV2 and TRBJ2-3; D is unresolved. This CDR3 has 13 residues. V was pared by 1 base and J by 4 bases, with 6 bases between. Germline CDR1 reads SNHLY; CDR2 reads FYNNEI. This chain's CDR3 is CASSEGASDTQYF. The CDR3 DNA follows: TGTGCCAGCAGTGAAGGCGCCTCAGATACGCAGTATTTT. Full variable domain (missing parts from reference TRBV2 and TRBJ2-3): EPEVTQTPSHQVTQMGQEVILRCVPISNHLYFYWYRQILGQKVEFLVSFYNNEISEKSEIFDDQFSVERPDGSNFTLKIRSTKLEDSAMYFCASSEGASDTQYFGPGTRLTVL.

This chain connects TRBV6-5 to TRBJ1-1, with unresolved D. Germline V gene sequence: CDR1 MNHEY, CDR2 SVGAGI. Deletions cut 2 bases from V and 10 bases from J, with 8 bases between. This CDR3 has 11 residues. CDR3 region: CASSYRAVAFF. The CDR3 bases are TGTGCCAGCAGTTACAGGGCAGTAGCTTTCTTT.

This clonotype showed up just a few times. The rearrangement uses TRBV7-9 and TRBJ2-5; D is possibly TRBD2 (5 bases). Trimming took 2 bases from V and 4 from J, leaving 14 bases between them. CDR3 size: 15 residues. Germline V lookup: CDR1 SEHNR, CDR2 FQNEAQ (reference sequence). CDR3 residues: CASSLPLVGRETQYF. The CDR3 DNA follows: TGTGCCAGCAGCTTACCACTAGTAGGGCGAGAGACCCAGTACTTC.

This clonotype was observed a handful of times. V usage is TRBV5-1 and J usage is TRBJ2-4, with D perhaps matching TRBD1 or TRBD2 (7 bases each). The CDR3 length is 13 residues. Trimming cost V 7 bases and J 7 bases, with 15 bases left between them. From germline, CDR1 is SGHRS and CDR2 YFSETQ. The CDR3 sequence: CASAAGGENIQYF. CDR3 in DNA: TGCGCCAGCGCCGCAGGGGGGGAGAACATTCAGTACTTC.

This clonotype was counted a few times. The CDR3 sequence is CASSSTGSTWEQFF. The DNA of the CDR3 is TGTGCCAGCAGCTCAACGGGCTCTACATGGGAGCAGTTCTTC. The rearrangement links TRBV5-5 to TRBJ2-1; unclear D gene. Germline values: CDR1 SGHKS, CDR2 YYEKEE (reference sequence). V lost 3 bases and J lost 10, with 17 bases in between. The CDR3 has 14 amino acids.

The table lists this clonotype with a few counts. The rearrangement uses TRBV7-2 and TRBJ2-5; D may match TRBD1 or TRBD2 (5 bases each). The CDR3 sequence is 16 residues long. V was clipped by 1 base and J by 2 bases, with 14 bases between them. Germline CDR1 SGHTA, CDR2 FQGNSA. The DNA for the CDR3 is TGTGCCAGCAGCTTAGGAGTCGTGAGGGGACAAGAGACCCAGTACTTC. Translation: CASSLGVVRGQETQYF.

The CDR3 nucleotides read TGTGCCAGCAGTTCCCGGGGGCCAATCTACAATGAGCAGTTCTTC. Translated, it gives CASSSRGPIYNEQFF. The gene calls are TRBV6-2 or TRBV6-3 and TRBJ2-1; D is possibly TRBD1 or TRBD2 (6 bases each). CDR3 length: 15 amino acids. Trimming shortened V by 4 bases and J by 3 bases, and 13 bases separated the two germline ends. CDR1 MNHEY and CDR2 SVGEGT come from the germline V gene.

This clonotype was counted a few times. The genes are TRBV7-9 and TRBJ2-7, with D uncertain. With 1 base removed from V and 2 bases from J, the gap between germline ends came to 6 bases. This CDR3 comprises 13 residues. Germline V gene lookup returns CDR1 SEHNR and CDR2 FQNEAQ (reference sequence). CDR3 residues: CASSLEMAYEQYF. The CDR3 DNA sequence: TGTGCCAGCAGCTTAGAGATGGCCTACGAGCAGTACTTC.

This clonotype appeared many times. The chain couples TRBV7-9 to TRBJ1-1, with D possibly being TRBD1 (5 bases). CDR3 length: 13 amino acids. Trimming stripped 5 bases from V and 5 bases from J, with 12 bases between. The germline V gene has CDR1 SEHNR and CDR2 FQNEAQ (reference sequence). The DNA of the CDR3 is TGTGCCAGCAGCCTATCAGGGTTTACTGAAGCTTTCTTT. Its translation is CASSLSGFTEAFF.

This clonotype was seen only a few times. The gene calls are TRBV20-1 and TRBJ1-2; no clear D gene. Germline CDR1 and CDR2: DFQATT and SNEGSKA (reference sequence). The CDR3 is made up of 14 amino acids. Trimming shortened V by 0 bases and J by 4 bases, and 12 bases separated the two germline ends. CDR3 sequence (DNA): TGCAGTGCTAGAGATCTGAAGGATACCTATGGCTACACCTTC. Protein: CSARDLKDTYGYTF.

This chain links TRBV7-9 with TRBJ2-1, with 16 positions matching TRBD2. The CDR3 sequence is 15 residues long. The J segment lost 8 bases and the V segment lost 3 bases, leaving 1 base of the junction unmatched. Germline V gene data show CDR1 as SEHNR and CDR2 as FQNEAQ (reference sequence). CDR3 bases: TGTGCCAGCAGCTTCGGGACTAGCGGGGGGGATGAGCAGTTCTTC. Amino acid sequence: CASSFGTSGGDEQFF.

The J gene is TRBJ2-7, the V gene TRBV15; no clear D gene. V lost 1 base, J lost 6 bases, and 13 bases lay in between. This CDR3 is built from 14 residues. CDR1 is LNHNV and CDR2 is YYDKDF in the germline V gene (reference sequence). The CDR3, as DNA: TGTGCCACCAGCAGAGGGGTCGGCCTTGGCGAGCAGTACTTC. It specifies CATSRGVGLGEQYF. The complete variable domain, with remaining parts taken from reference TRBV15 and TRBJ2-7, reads DAMVIQNPRYQVTQFGKPVTLSCSQTLNHNVMYWYQQKSSQAPKLLFHYYDKDFNNEADTPDNFQSRRPNTSFCFLDIRSPGLGDTAMYLCATSRGVGLGEQYFGPGTRLTVT.

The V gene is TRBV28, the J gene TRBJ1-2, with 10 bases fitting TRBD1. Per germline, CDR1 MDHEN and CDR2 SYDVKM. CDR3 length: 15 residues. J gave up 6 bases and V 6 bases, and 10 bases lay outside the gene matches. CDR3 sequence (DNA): TGTGCCAGCAGCTCCGGGACAGGGGTGAGGGATGGCTACACCTTC. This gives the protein CASSSGTGVRDGYTF.

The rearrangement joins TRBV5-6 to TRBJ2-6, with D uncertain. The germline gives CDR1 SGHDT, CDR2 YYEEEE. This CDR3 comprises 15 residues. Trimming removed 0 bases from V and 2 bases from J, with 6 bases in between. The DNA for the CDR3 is TGTGCCAGCAGCTTGGTGGAGACTGGGGCCAACGTCCTGACTTTC. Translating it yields CASSLVETGANVLTF. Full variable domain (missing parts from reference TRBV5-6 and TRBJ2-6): DAGVTQSPTHLIKTRGQQVTLRCSPKSGHDTVSWYQQALGQGPQFIFQYYEEEERQRGNFPDRFSGHQFPNYSSELNVNALLLGDSALYLCASSLVETGANVLTFGAGSRLTVL.

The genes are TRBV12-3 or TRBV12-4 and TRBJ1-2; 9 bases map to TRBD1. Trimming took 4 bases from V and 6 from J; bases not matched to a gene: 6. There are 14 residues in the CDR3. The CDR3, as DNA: TGTGCCAGCAGTTCGGGACAGGGAGGAGATGGCTACACCTTC. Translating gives CASSSGQGGDGYTF.

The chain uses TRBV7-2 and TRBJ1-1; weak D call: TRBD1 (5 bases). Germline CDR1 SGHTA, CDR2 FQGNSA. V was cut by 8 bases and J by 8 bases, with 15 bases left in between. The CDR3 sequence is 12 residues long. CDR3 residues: CASSYGGAEAFF. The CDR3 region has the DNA TGTGCCAGCTCCTACGGGGGAGCCGAAGCTTTCTTT.

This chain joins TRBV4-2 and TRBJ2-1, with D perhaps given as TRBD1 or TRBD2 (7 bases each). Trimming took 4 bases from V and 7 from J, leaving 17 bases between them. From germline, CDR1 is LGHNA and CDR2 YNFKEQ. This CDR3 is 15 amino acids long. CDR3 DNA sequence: TGTGCCAGCAGCCGACCTGGGGAGGGGGCGAATGAGCAGTTCTTC. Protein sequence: CASSRPGEGANEQFF.

CDR3 DNA sequence: TGTGCCAGCAGCCCCCGGGGGCCAAGGGAAGGAGATACGCAGTATTTT. Translated, it gives CASSPRGPREGDTQYF. The chain combines TRBV9 with TRBJ2-3; D might be TRBD1 or TRBD2, each matching 6 bases. Germline V gives CDR1 SGDLS, CDR2 YYNGEE. The CDR3 runs 16 residues. Trimming cost V 4 bases and J 5 bases, with 20 bases left between them.

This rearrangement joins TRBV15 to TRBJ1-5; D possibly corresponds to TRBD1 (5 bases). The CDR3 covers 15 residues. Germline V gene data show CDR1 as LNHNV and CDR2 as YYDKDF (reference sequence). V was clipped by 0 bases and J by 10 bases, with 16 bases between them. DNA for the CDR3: TGTGCCACCAGCAGAGATCTGGGGACTTCAGAACCCCAGCATTTT. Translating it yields CATSRDLGTSEPQHF.

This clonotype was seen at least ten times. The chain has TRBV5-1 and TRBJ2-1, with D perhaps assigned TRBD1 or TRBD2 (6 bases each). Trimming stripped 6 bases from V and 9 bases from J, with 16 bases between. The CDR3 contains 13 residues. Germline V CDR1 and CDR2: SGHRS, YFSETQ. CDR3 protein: CASTPRGVGEQFF. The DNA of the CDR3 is TGCGCCAGCACCCCGAGGGGGGTCGGTGAGCAGTTCTTC.